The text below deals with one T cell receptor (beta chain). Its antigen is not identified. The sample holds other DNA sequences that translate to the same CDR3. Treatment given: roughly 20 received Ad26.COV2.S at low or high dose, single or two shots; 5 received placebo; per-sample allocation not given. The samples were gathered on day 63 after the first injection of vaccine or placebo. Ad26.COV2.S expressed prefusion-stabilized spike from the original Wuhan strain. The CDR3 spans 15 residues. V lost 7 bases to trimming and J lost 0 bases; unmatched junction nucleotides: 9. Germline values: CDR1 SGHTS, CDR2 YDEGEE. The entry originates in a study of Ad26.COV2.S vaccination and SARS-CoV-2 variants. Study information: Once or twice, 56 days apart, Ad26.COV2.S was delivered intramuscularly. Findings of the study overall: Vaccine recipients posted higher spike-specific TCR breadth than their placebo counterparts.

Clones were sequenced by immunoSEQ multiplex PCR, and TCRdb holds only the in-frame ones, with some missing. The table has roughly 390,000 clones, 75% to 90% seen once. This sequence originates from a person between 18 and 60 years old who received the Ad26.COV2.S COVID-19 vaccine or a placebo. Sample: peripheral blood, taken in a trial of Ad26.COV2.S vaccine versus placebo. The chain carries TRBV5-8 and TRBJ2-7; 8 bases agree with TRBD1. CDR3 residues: CASYRAGQGSYEQYF. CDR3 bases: TGTGCCAGCTACCGTGCCGGACAGGGCTCCTACGAGCAGTACTTC.